These 27 T cell receptor beta chains originate from one sample sequenced in a study of CD4 T cells in relation to SARS-CoV-2 and coronaviruses. What these receptors recognize is not known. Here immunoSEQ multiplex PCR was the method, and the copy in TCRdb shows in-frame clones only, minus some. The profile shows 31,000 or so clones, approximately 75% of them singletons. Before the COVID-19 pandemic, during about 2011-2019, CD4+ T cells were taken from unexposed donors. After more than eight days of culture, CD4+ T cells were isolated. The specimen sequenced was CD4+ T cells from PBMCs, cultured in vitro. The source of these receptors is a human donor in good health.

The gene calls are TRBV9 and TRBJ1-4, with 7 positions matching TRBD1. The CDR3 is 14 residues long. CDR1 is SGDLS, CDR2 YYNGEE, per germline. J was trimmed by 5 bases and V by 2 bases; bases with no gene match: 3. This CDR3 is CASSVQGGNEKLFF. The CDR3 DNA sequence: TGTGCCAGCAGCGTGCAGGGGGGGAATGAAAAACTGTTTTTT.

This chain connects TRBV11-2 to TRBJ1-2, with D uncertain. The CDR3 has 16 residues. The V gene's germline CDR1 is SGHAT and CDR2 FQNNGV. Trimming shortened V by 1 base and J by 7 bases, and 19 bases separated the two germline ends. The CDR3 sequence is CASSLVRRTDRPGYTF. CDR3 sequence (DNA): TGTGCCAGCAGCTTAGTCCGCCGGACGGACCGCCCTGGCTACACCTTC.

The rearrangement joins TRBV20-1 to TRBJ1-2; TRBD1 might be the D (5 bases). Germline CDR1 reads DFQATT; CDR2 reads SNEGSKA (reference sequence). Trimming took off 6 bases at V and 5 bases at J, with 10 bases between the two ends. There are 11 residues in the CDR3. The DNA of the CDR3 is TGCAGTGCCATGGGGGGATATGGCTACACCTTC. Its translation is CSAMGGYGYTF.

This chain's CDR3 is CSASSGAPYEQYF. CDR3 coding DNA: TGCAGCGCTTCTAGCGGGGCCCCCTACGAGCAGTACTTC. The chain has TRBV29-1 and TRBJ2-7, with TRBD2 matching 9 bases. The CDR3 covers 13 residues. The germline gives CDR1 SQVTM, CDR2 ANQGSEA. J lost 2 bases, V lost 7 bases, and 6 bases had no gene match.

This chain connects TRBV3-1 (or the pseudogene TRBV3-2) to TRBJ2-1, with D possibly TRBD1 on 6 matching bases. The CDR3 consists of 15 residues. Deletions cut 1 base from V and 2 bases from J, with 9 bases between. Per the germline V gene, CDR1 is LGHDT and CDR2 is YNNKEL (reference sequence). The CDR3 DNA reads as TGTGCCAGCAGCCAAGGGACAGATCCCTACAATGAGCAGTTCTTC. Protein sequence: CASSQGTDPYNEQFF.

This clone has a single count. The gene calls are TRBV5-6 and TRBJ2-7; 9 positions match TRBD1. This CDR3 contains 16 residues. V lost 2 bases and J lost 3; bases outside the gene matches: 9. Germline CDR1 SGHDT, CDR2 YYEEEE. CDR3 sequence (DNA): TGTGCCAGCAGCTTTCCAAACCCGGGACAGGGCTACGAGCAGTACTTC. Protein: CASSFPNPGQGYEQYF. Looking up the rest from reference TRBV5-6 and TRBJ2-7 gives the full variable domain: DAGVTQSPTHLIKTRGQQVTLRCSPKSGHDTVSWYQQALGQGPQFIFQYYEEEERQRGNFPDRFSGHQFPNYSSELNVNALLLGDSALYLCASSFPNPGQGYEQYFGPGTRLTVT.

The gene calls are TRBV2 and TRBJ2-3; D gene ambiguous. Trimming stripped 6 bases from V and 6 bases from J, with 4 bases between. The length of the CDR3 is 10 residues. Germline CDR1 SNHLY, CDR2 FYNNEI. For the CDR3, the DNA is TGTGCCAGCAGGCTGGATACGCAGTATTTT. Encoded protein: CASRLDTQYF.

The chain employs TRBV5-1 and TRBJ1-6, with 9 bases that match TRBD1. The germline V gene encodes CDR1 SGHRS and CDR2 YFSETQ. The trim removed 2 bases at V and 10 bases at J, leaving 7 bases unmatched. This CDR3 has 15 amino acids. CDR3 DNA: TGCGCCAGCAGCTTACAGGGGGCGTCTGGGTCACCCCTCCACTTT. This gives the protein CASSLQGASGSPLHF. The full variable domain, its missing parts supplied by reference TRBV5-1 and TRBJ1-6, is KAGVTQTPRYLIKTRGQQVTLSCSPISGHRSVSWYQQTPGQGLQFLFEYFSETQRNKGNFPGRFSGRQFSNSRSEMNVSTLELGDSALYLCASSLQGASGSPLHFGNGTRLTVT.

The CDR3 nucleotides are TGTGCCATCAGTGGGACTCAAAAGGCGACCGGGGAGCTGTTTTTT. Translation: CAISGTQKATGELFF. This chain links TRBV10-3 with TRBJ2-2, with D possibly TRBD2 on 5 matching bases. The CDR3 is 15 residues long. Germline CDR1 is ENHRY and CDR2 is SYGVKD. V was pared by 4 bases and J by 5 bases, with 14 bases between.

With respect to this clone: A read error may account for a junction end that differs from germline. J is TRBJ1-2 and V is TRBV14, with TRBD1 as a possible D gene (6 bases). The CDR3 loop spans 13 amino acids. CDR1 SGHDN and CDR2 FVKESK come from the germline V gene. The DNA of the CDR3 is TGTGCCAGCAGCCAAGCTCAGGGGCGGGGAGCGCTCTTC. Its protein is CASSQAQGRGALF.

The chain links TRBV20-1 to TRBJ2-3; D remains ambiguous. V was cut by 5 bases and J by 2 bases, with 5 bases left in between. Per the germline V gene, CDR1 is DFQATT and CDR2 is SNEGSKA (reference sequence). CDR3 length: 11 amino acids. CDR3 nucleotides: TGCAGTGCTGAGATCACAGATACGCAGTATTTT. Translation gives CSAEITDTQYF.

The gene calls are TRBV5-1 and TRBJ1-2; D possibly corresponds to TRBD1 (5 bases). There are 13 residues in the CDR3. The V end lost 0 bases, the J end lost 2 bases, and 5 bases lay between the germline ends. Germline CDR1 reads SGHRS; CDR2 reads YFSETQ. CDR3 in amino acids: CASSLDRNYGYTF. The CDR3, as DNA: TGCGCCAGCAGCTTGGACAGGAACTATGGCTACACCTTC. Looking up the rest from reference TRBV5-1 and TRBJ1-2 gives the full variable domain: KAGVTQTPRYLIKTRGQQVTLSCSPISGHRSVSWYQQTPGQGLQFLFEYFSETQRNKGNFPGRFSGRQFSNSRSEMNVSTLELGDSALYLCASSLDRNYGYTFGSGTRLTVV.

The chain employs TRBV12-3 or TRBV12-4 and TRBJ2-1, with a tentative D call TRBD1 (5 bases). CDR3 length equals 12 residues. Deletions cut 7 bases from V and 10 bases from J, with 14 bases between. Here the CDR3 DNA reads TGTGCCAGCACCCTCGGCGGACAAGAGCAGTTCTTC. This gives the protein CASTLGGQEQFF.

This clone was found once. This CDR3 reads CASRGTGNTEAFF. For the CDR3, the DNA is TGTGCCAGCAGGGGGACAGGGAACACTGAAGCTTTCTTT. This chain connects TRBV2 to TRBJ1-1; 8 bases match TRBD1. Germline trimming cut 6 bases from V and 1 base from J; bases unmatched to any gene: 1. The CDR3 consists of 13 residues. Germline lookup yields CDR1 SNHLY and CDR2 FYNNEI.

The J gene is TRBJ1-2, the V gene TRBV21-1. TRBV21-1 is a documented pseudogene. This CDR3 is built from 13 residues. CDR3 in DNA: TGTGCCAGCAAAGGACCGTCTAACTATGGCTACACCTTC. Its protein is CASKGPSNYGYTF.

The table lists this clone with a few counts. The rearrangement links TRBV27 to TRBJ2-2, with D maybe TRBD1 (5 bases). Deletions cut 2 bases from V and 3 bases from J, with 7 bases between. The V gene's germline CDR1 is MNHEY and CDR2 SMNVEV (reference sequence). CDR3 length equals 14 residues. CDR3 region: CASSLQGYTGELFF. CDR3 sequence (DNA): TGTGCCAGCAGTTTACAGGGTTACACCGGGGAGCTGTTTTTT.

This clone was observed a few times. The chain joins TRBV7-9 to TRBJ2-1, with TRBD2 as a possible D gene (6 bases). V was clipped by 7 bases and J by 3 bases, with 19 bases between them. The CDR3 has 16 residues. Germline V CDR1 and CDR2: SEHNR, FQNEAQ (reference sequence). The CDR3 reads CASTGVGAGGYNEQFF. In DNA, the CDR3 is TGTGCCAGCACCGGAGTGGGCGCCGGGGGCTACAATGAGCAGTTCTTC.

The chain couples TRBV28 to TRBJ1-6; D is undetermined. The germline V gene encodes CDR1 MDHEN and CDR2 SYDVKM. V lost 7 bases, J lost 0 bases, and 10 bases lay in between. CDR3 length: 15 residues. The CDR3 loop is CASNYPSSYNSPLHF. The CDR3 nucleotides are TGTGCCAGCAACTACCCGAGCTCCTATAATTCACCCCTCCACTTT.

Only one count was recorded for this clone. V is TRBV7-9 and J is TRBJ2-1, with TRBD2 matching 7 bases. The J segment lost 8 bases and the V segment lost 5 bases, leaving 12 bases of the junction unmatched. CDR1 SEHNR and CDR2 FQNEAQ come from the germline V gene (reference sequence). The CDR3 sequence is 15 residues long. CDR3 protein: CASSPPPRLAHEQFF. DNA of the CDR3: TGTGCCAGCAGCCCCCCACCCCGACTAGCCCATGAGCAGTTCTTC.

J is TRBJ2-3 and V is TRBV7-9; D is unresolved. CDR1 and CDR2 from the germline V gene are SEHNR and FQNEAQ (reference sequence). This CDR3 is built from 12 residues. Trimming took off 2 bases at V and 5 bases at J, with 5 bases between the two ends. The CDR3 here is CASSLPGDTQYF. The CDR3 DNA reads TGTGCCAGCAGCTTACCGGGAGATACGCAGTATTTT.

A few counts support this clone. The chain has TRBV6-2 or TRBV6-3 and TRBJ1-1, with D hard to call. The CDR3 contains 16 residues. With 2 bases removed from V and 4 bases from J, the gap between germline ends came to 17 bases. CDR1 and CDR2 (germline): MNHEY, SVGEGT. CDR3 bases: TGTGCCAGCAGTTACCCTCGGCCCCTGAAGCCCACTGAAGCTTTCTTT. Translation: CASSYPRPLKPTEAFF.

V and J are TRBV3-1 (or the pseudogene TRBV3-2) and TRBJ2-5; 16 positions agree with TRBD2. Germline lookup yields CDR1 LGHDT and CDR2 YNNKEL (reference sequence). This CDR3 has 20 amino acids. Trimming removed 4 bases from V and 5 bases from J; junction bases left unmatched: 16. CDR3 nucleotide sequence: TGTGCCAGCAGCCTCCCGAGGGGGGGACTAGCGGGAGGGAGTCGGGAGACCCAGTACTTC. Its translation: CASSLPRGGLAGGSRETQYF.

This clone turned up a few times. The genes are TRBV9 and TRBJ1-6; D not certain. Trimming cost V 0 bases and J 8 bases, with 12 bases left between them. Germline CDR1 reads SGDLS; CDR2 reads YYNGEE. The CDR3 runs 15 residues. In DNA form, the CDR3 reads TGTGCCAGCAGCGTAGCTGGGCGGACCGATTCACCCCTCCACTTT. Translated: CASSVAGRTDSPLHF.

This clone has just a few counts. The chain recombines TRBV2 with TRBJ2-2, with D possibly matching TRBD1 (5 bases). This CDR3 contains 15 residues. The germline V gene encodes CDR1 SNHLY and CDR2 FYNNEI. The V gene lost 6 bases and the J gene lost 7 bases, with 18 bases spanning the gap. CDR3 sequence reads: CASSVDTTSGGELFF. The CDR3 DNA reads as TGTGCCAGCAGCGTGGACACCACCTCAGGCGGGGAGCTGTTTTTT. Combining the CDR3 with reference TRBV2 and TRBJ2-2 gives the whole variable domain EPEVTQTPSHQVTQMGQEVILRCVPISNHLYFYWYRQILGQKVEFLVSFYNNEISEKSEIFDDQFSVERPDGSNFTLKIRSTKLEDSAMYFCASSVDTTSGGELFFGEGSRLTVL.

The chain joins TRBV11-3 to TRBJ2-1; possibly TRBD1 for D (5 bases). Germline values: CDR1 SGHNT, CDR2 YENEEA. The CDR3 runs 13 residues. The germline V and J ends were trimmed by 2 bases and 5 bases, with 7 bases remaining between them. This chain's CDR3 is CASSLTGNNEQFF. The CDR3 coding sequence is TGTGCCAGCAGCTTAACAGGTAACAATGAGCAGTTCTTC.

The chain employs TRBV6-5 and TRBJ2-2, with D maybe TRBD2 (6 bases). V dropped 6 bases and J dropped 6 bases, with 11 bases sitting between them. Germline V gene sequence: CDR1 MNHEY, CDR2 SVGAGI. The CDR3 consists of 13 residues. In DNA, the CDR3 is TGTGCCAGCAGCGACCGACTAGCCGGGGAGCTGTTTTTT. Translation gives CASSDRLAGELFF.

J is TRBJ2-7 and V is TRBV2, with 11 bases aligning to TRBD2. The CDR3 has 17 residues. After removal of 6 bases from V and 0 bases from J, the junction contained 10 bases not matched to a gene. Germline V gene data show CDR1 as SNHLY and CDR2 as FYNNEI. Written as DNA, the CDR3 is TGTGCCAGCAGAGGGACTAGCGGATTCTCTGGCTCCTACGAGCAGTACTTC. Translated, it gives CASRGTSGFSGSYEQYF.